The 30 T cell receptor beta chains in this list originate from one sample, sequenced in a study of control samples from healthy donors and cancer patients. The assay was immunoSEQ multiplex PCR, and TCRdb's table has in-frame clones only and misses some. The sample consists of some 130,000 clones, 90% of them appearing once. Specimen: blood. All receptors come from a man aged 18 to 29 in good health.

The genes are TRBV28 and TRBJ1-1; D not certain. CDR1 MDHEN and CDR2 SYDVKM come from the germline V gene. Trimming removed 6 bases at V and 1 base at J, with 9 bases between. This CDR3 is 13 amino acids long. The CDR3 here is CASSPPKNTEAFF. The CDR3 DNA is TGTGCCAGCAGCCCCCCGAAGAACACTGAAGCTTTCTTT.

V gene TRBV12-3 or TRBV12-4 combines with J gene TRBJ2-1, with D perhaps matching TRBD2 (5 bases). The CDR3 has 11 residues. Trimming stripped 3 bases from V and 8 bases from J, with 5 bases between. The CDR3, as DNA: TGTGCCAGCAGTTTCGGGGATGAGCAGTTCTTC. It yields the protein CASSFGDEQFF.

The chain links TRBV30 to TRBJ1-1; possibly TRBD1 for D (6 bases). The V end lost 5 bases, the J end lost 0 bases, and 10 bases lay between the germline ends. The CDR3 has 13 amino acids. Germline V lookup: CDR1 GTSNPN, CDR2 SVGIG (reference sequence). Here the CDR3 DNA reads TGTGCCTGGGGATCAGGGGTGAACACTGAAGCTTTCTTT. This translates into CAWGSGVNTEAFF.

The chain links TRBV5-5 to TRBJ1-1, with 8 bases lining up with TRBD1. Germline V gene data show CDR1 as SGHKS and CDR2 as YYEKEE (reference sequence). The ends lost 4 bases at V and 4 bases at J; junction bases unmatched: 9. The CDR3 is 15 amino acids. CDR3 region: CASSPGDRGGTEAFF. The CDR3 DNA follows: TGTGCCAGCAGCCCGGGCGACAGGGGAGGCACTGAAGCTTTCTTT.

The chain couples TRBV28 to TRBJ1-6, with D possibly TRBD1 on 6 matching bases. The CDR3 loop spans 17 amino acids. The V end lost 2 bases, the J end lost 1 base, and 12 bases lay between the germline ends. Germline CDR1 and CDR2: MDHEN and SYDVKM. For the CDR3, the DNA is TGTGCCAGCAGTTTACCGGGGGCACGGTCCTATAATTCACCCCTCCACTTT. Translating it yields CASSLPGARSYNSPLHF. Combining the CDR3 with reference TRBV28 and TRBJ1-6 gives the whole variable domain DVKVTQSSRYLVKRTGEKVFLECVQDMDHENMFWYRQDPGLGLRLIYFSYDVKMKEKGDIPEGYSVSREKKERFSLILESASTNQTSMYLCASSLPGARSYNSPLHFGNGTRLTVT.

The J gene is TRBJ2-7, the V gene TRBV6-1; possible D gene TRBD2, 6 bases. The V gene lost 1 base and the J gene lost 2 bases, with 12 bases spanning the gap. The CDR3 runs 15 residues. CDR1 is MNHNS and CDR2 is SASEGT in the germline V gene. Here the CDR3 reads CASSEGSWGAYEQYV. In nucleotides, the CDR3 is TGTGCCAGCAGTGAAGGATCGTGGGGGGCCTACGAGCAGTACGTC.

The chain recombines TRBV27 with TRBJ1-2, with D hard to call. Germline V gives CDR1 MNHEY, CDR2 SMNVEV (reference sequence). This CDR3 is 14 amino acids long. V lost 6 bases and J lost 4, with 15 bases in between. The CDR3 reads CASRPAELIYGYTF. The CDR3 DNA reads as TGTGCCAGCAGACCGGCAGAGCTGATCTATGGCTACACCTTC.

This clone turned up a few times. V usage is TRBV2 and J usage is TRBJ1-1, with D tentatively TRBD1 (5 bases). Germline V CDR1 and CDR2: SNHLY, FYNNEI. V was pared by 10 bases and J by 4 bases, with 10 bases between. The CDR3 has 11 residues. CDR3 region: CATREGTEAFF. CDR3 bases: TGTGCCACCAGGGAGGGCACTGAAGCTTTCTTT.

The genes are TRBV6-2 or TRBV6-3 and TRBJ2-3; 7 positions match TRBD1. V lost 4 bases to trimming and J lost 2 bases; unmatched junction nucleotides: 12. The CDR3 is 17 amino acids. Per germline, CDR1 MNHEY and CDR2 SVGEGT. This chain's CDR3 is CASSSLRTGVSTDTQYF. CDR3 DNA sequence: TGTGCCAGCAGTTCTCTTCGGACAGGCGTATCCACAGATACGCAGTATTTT.

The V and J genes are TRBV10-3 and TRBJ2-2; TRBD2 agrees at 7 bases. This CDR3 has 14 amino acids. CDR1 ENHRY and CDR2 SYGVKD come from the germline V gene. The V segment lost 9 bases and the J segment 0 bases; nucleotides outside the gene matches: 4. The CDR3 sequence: CAIASGANTGELFF. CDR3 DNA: TGTGCCATTGCTAGCGGCGCGAACACCGGGGAGCTGTTTTTT.

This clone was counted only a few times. CDR3 coding DNA: TGTGCCAGCAGCCTGGACGTGAACACTGAAGCTTTCTTT. It codes for CASSLDVNTEAFF. The gene calls are TRBV12-3 or TRBV12-4 and TRBJ1-1, with D unresolved. The CDR3 runs to 13 residues. V was cut by 6 bases and J by 0 bases, with 8 bases left in between.

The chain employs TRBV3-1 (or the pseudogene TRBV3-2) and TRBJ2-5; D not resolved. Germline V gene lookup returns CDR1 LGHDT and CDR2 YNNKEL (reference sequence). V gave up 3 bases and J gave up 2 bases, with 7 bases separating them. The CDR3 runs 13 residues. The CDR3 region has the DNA TGTGCCAGCAGCCAGTACCAACAAGAGACCCAGTACTTC. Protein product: CASSQYQQETQYF.

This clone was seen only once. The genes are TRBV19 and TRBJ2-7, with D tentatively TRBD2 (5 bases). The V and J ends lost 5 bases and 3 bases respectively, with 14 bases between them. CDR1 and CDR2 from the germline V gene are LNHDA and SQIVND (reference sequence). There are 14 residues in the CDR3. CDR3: CASSPRTGHYEQYF. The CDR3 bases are TGTGCCAGTAGTCCAAGGACTGGGCACTACGAGCAGTACTTC.

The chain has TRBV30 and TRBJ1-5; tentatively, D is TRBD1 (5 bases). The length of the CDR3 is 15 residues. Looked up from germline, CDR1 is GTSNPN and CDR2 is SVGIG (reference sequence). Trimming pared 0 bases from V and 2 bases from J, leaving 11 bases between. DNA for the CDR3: TGTGCCTGGAGTGTGAAACGGGGGGGCAATCAGCCCCAGCATTTT. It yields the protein CAWSVKRGGNQPQHF. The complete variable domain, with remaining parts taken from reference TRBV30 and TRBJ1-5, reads SQTIHQWPATLVQPVGSPLSLECTVEGTSNPNLYWYRQAAGRGLQLLFYSVGIGQISSEVPQNLSASRPQDRQFILSSKKLLLSDSGFYLCAWSVKRGGNQPQHFGDGTRLSIL.

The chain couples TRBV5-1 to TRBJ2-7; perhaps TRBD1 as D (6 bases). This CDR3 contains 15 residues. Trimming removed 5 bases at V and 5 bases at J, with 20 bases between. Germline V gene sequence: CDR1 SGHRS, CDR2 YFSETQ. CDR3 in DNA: TGCGCCAGCAGAACCACCCGCCAGGGGCACAACGAGCAGTACTTC. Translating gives CASRTTRQGHNEQYF.

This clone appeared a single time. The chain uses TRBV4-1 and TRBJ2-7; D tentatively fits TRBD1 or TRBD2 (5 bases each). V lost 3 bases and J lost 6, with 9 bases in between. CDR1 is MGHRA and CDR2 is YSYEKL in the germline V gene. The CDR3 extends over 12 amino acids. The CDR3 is CASSQGEGEQYV. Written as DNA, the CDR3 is TGCGCCAGCAGCCAGGGGGAAGGCGAGCAGTACGTC.

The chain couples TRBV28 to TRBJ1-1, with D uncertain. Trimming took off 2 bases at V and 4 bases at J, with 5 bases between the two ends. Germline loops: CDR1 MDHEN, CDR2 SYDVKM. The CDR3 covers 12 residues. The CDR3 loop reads CASSLGVTEAFF. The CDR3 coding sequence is TGTGCCAGCAGTTTAGGGGTCACTGAAGCTTTCTTT.

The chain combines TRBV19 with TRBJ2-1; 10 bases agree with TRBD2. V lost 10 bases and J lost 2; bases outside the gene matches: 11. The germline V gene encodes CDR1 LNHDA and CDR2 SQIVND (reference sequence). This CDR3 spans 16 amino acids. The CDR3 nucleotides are TGTGCCACGCAATCGGCTAGCGGGAGAACCTACAATGAGCAGTTCTTC. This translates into CATQSASGRTYNEQFF. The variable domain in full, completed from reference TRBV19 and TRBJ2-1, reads DGGITQSPKYLFRKEGQNVTLSCEQNLNHDAMYWYRQDPGQGLRLIYYSQIVNDFQKGDIAEGYSVSREKKESFPLTVTSAQKNPTAFYLCATQSASGRTYNEQFFGPGTRLTVL.

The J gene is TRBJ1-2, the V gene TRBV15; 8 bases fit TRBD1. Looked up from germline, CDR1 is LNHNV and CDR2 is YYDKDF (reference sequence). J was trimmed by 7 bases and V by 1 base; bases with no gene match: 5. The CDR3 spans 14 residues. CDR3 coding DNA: TGTGCCACCAGCAGAGCTCAGGGGGCGAGTGGCTACACCTTC. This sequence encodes CATSRAQGASGYTF.

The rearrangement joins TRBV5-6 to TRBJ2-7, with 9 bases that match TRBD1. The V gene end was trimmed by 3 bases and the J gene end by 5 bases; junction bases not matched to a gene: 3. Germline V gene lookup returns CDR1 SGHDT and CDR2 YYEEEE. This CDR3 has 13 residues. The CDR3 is CASSSQGAHEQYV. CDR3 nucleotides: TGTGCCAGCAGCTCACAGGGGGCCCACGAGCAGTACGTC.

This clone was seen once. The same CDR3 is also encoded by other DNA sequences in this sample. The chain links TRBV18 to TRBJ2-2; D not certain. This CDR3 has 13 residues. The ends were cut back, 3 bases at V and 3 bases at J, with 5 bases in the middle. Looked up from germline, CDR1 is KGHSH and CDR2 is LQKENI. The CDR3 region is CASSPQDTGELFF. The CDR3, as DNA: TGTGCCAGCTCACCTCAGGACACCGGGGAGCTGTTTTTT.

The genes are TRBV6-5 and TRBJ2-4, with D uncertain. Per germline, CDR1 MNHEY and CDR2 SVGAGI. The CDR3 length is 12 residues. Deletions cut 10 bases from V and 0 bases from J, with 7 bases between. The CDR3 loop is CATELAKNIQYF. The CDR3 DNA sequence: TGTGCCACCGAATTAGCCAAAAACATTCAGTACTTC.

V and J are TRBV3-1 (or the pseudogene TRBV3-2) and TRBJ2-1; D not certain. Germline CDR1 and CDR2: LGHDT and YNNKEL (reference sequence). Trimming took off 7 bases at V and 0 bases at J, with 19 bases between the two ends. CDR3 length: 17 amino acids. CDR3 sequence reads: CASTINAGRSSYNEQFF. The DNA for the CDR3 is TGTGCCAGCACCATTAATGCCGGACGGAGCTCCTACAATGAGCAGTTCTTC.

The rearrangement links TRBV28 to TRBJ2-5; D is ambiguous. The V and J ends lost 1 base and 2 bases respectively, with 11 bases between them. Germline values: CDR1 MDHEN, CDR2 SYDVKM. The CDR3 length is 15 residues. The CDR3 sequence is CASSLYRLGQETQYF. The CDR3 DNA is TGTGCCAGCAGTTTATATAGGCTGGGGCAAGAGACCCAGTACTTC.

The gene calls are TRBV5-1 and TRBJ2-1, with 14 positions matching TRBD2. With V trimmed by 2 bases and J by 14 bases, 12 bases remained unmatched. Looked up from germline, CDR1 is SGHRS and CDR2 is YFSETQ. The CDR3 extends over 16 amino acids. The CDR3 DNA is TGCGCCAGCAGCTTCGGGGGACTAGCGGGGGATTTTCGGAAGTTCTTC. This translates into CASSFGGLAGDFRKFF.

The CDR3 sequence: CASSEIFGNQPQHF. CDR3 nucleotide sequence: TGTGCCAGCAGTGAGATTTTCGGCAATCAGCCCCAGCATTTT. The V call is TRBV2, the J call TRBJ1-5; D remains ambiguous. Trimming left V 3 bases short and J 2 bases short, with 8 bases between. This CDR3 spans 14 amino acids. Germline-derived CDR1 and CDR2 are SNHLY and FYNNEI. The whole variable domain, filled in from reference TRBV2 and TRBJ1-5, reads EPEVTQTPSHQVTQMGQEVILRCVPISNHLYFYWYRQILGQKVEFLVSFYNNEISEKSEIFDDQFSVERPDGSNFTLKIRSTKLEDSAMYFCASSEIFGNQPQHFGDGTRLSIL.

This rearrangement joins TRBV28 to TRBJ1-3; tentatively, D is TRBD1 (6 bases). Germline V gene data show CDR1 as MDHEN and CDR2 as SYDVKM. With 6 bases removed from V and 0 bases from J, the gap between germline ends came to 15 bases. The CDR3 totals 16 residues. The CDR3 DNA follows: TGTGCCAGCAGCCTTACAGGGTATACCTCTGGAAACACCATATATTTT. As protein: CASSLTGYTSGNTIYF.

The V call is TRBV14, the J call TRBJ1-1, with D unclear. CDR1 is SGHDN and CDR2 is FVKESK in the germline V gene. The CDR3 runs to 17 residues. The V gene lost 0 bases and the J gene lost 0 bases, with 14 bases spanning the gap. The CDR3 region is CASSQDSAGALNTEAFF. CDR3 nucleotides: TGTGCCAGCAGCCAAGACTCGGCCGGCGCCCTGAACACTGAAGCTTTCTTT.

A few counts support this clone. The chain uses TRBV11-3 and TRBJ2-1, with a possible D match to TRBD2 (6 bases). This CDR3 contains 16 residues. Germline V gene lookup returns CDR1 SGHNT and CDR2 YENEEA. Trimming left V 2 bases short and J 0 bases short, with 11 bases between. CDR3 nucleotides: TGTGCCAGCAGCTTATACCTAGCGCGCTCCTACAATGAGCAGTTCTTC. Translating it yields CASSLYLARSYNEQFF.

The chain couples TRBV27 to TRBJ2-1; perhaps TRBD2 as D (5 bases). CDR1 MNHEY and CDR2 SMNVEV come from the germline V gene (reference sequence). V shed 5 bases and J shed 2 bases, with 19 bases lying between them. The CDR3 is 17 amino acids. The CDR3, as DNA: TGTGCCAGCAGTACCTCCACAAGAGGGTATGCCTACAATGAGCAGTTCTTC. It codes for CASSTSTRGYAYNEQFF.